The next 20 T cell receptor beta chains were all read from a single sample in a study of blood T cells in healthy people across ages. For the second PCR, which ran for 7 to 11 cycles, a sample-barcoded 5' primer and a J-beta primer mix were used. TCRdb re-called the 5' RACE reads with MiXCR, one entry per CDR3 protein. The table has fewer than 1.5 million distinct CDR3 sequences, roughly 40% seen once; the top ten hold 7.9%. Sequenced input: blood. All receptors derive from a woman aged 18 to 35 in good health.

Here the CDR3 DNA reads TGTGCCAGCAGTTTAGTTCCGGCAGGACCCCACAACTCCTACGAGCAGTACTTC. The encoded protein is CASSLVPAGPHNSYEQYF. This chain uses TRBV12-3 or TRBV12-4 with TRBJ2-7; D is unresolved. Trimming stripped 1 base from V and 0 bases from J, with 19 bases between. The length of the CDR3 is 18 residues.

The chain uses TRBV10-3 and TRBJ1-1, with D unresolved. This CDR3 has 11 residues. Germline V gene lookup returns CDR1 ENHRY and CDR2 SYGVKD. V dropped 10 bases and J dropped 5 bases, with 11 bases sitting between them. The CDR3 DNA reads TGTGCCAGCCTGGAGGAGACTGAAGCTTTCTTT. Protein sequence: CASLEETEAFF.

CDR3 coding DNA: TGCAGTGCTGGGGAAATTTGGGGGGGGCAGTTCTTC. It specifies CSAGEIWGGQFF. The chain combines TRBV20-1 with TRBJ2-1, with 7 bases aligning to TRBD2. This CDR3 spans 12 amino acids. V dropped 5 bases and J dropped 12; count of bases not matched to a gene: 10. Germline-derived CDR1 and CDR2 are DFQATT and SNEGSKA (reference sequence).

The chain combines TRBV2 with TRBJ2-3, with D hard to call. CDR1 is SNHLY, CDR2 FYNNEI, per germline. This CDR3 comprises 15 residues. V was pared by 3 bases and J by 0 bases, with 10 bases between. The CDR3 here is CASSDRLGSTDTQYF. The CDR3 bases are TGTGCCAGCAGTGATAGACTGGGGAGCACAGATACGCAGTATTTT.

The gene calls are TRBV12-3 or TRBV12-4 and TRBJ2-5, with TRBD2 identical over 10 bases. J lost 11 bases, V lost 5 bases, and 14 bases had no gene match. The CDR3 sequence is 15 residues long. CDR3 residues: CASSPGTSVSNEQYF. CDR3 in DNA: TGTGCCAGCAGTCCCGGGACTAGCGTTAGCAATGAGCAGTACTTC.

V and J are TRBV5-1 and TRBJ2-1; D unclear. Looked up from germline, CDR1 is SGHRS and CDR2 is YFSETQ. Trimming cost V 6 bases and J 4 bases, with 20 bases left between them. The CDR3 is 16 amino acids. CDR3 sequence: CASTEQTKFLYNEQFF. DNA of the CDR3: TGCGCCAGCACAGAACAGACCAAGTTTTTATACAATGAGCAGTTCTTC. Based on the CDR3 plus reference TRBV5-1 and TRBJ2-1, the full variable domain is KAGVTQTPRYLIKTRGQQVTLSCSPISGHRSVSWYQQTPGQGLQFLFEYFSETQRNKGNFPGRFSGRQFSNSRSEMNVSTLELGDSALYLCASTEQTKFLYNEQFFGPGTRLTVL.

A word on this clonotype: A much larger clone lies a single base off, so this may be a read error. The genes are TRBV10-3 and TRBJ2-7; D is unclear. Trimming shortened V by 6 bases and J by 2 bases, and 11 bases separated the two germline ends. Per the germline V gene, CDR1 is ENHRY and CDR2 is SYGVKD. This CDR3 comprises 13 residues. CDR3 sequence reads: CAISEIGTYEQYF. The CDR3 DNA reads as TGTGCCATCAGCGAGATTGGTACCTACGAGCAGTACTTC.

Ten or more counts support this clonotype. Here the CDR3 DNA reads TGTGCCAGCAGTTCCCCCGGGACAGGCGACTATGGCTACACCTTC. Translation: CASSSPGTGDYGYTF. V is TRBV27 and J is TRBJ1-2; TRBD1 matches 8 bases. V dropped 4 bases and J dropped 3; count of bases not matched to a gene: 7. The CDR3 spans 15 residues. Looked up from germline, CDR1 is MNHEY and CDR2 is SMNVEV (reference sequence).

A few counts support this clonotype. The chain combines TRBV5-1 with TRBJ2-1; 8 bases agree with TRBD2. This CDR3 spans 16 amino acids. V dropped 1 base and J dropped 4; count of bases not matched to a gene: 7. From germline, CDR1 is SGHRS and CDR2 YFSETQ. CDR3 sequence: CASSLSSGNIYNEQFF. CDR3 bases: TGCGCCAGCAGCTTGAGTAGCGGGAACATATACAATGAGCAGTTCTTC. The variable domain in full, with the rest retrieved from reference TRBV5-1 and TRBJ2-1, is KAGVTQTPRYLIKTRGQQVTLSCSPISGHRSVSWYQQTPGQGLQFLFEYFSETQRNKGNFPGRFSGRQFSNSRSEMNVSTLELGDSALYLCASSLSSGNIYNEQFFGPGTRLTVL.

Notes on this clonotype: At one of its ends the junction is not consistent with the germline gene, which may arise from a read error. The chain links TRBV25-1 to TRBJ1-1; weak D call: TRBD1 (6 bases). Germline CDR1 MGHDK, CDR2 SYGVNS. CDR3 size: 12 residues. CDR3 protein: CASSEWTDGAFF. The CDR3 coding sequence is TGTGCCAGCAGCGAATGGACAGATGGGGCTTTCTTT.

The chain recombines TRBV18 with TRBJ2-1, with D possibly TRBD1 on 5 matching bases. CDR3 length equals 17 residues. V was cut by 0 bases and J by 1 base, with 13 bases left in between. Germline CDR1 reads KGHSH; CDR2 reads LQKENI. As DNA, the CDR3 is TGTGCCAGCTCACCACCGAAAGGGGTATCATCCTACAATGAGCAGTTCTTC. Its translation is CASSPPKGVSSYNEQFF.

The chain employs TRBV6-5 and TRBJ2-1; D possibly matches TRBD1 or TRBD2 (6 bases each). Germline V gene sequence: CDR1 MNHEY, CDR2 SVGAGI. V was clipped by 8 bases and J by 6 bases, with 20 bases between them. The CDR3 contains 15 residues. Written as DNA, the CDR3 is TGTGCCAGCCGGTTGACGGGGGCGGGCTCCAATGAGCAGTTCTTC. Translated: CASRLTGAGSNEQFF.

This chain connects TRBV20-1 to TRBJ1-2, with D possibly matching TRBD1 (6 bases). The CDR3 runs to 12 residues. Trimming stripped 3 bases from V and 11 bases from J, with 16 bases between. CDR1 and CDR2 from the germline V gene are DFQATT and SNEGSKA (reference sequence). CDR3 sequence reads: CSASSPTGQYTF. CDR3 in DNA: TGCAGTGCTAGCTCACCGACAGGCCAGTACACCTTC.

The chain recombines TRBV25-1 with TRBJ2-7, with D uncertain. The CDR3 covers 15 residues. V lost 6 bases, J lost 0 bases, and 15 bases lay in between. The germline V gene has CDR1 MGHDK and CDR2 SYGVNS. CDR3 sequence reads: CASRPTDSSSYEQYF. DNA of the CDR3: TGTGCCAGCAGGCCCACAGACTCGAGCTCCTACGAGCAGTACTTC.

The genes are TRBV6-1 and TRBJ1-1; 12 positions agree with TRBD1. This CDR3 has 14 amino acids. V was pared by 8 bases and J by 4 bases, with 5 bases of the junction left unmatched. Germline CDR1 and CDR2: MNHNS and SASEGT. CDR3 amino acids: CASWGQGAGTEAFF. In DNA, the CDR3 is TGTGCCAGCTGGGGACAGGGGGCAGGCACTGAAGCTTTCTTT.

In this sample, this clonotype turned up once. This chain's CDR3 is CASSHGLLSYEQYF. As DNA, the CDR3 is TGTGCCAGCAGCCACGGACTTCTCTCCTACGAGCAGTACTTC. The genes are TRBV3-1 and TRBJ2-7; possibly TRBD2 for D (5 bases). V lost 3 bases and J 0 bases, leaving 9 bases between the germline ends. Germline CDR1 LGHDT, CDR2 YNNKEL (reference sequence). The CDR3 length is 14 residues.

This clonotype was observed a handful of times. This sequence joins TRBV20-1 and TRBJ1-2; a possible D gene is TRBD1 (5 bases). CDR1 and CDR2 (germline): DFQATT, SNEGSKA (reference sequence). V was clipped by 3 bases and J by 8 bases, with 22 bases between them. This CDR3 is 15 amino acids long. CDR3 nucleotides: TGCAGTGCTAGCACGACAGTAGGCTCCCTATCCGGCTACACCTTC. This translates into CSASTTVGSLSGYTF.

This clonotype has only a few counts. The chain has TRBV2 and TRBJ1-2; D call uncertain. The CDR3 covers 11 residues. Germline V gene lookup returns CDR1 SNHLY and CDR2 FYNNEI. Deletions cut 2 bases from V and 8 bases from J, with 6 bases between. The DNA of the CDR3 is TGTGCCAGCAGTGAAAGGGTGGGCTACACCTTC. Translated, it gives CASSERVGYTF. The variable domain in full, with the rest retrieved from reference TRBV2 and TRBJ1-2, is EPEVTQTPSHQVTQMGQEVILRCVPISNHLYFYWYRQILGQKVEFLVSFYNNEISEKSEIFDDQFSVERPDGSNFTLKIRSTKLEDSAMYFCASSERVGYTFGSGTRLTVV.

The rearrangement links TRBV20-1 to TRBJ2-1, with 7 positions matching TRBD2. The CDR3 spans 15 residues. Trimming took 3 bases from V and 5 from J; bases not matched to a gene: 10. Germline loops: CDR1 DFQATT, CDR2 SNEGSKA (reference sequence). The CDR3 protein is CSASPLGGRNNEQFF. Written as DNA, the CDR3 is TGCAGTGCTAGTCCCCTGGGGGGGAGAAACAATGAGCAGTTCTTC.

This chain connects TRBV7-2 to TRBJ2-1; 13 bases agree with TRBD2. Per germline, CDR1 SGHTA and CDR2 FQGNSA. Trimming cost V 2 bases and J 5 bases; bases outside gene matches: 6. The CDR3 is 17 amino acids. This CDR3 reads CASSLRAGTSGDNEQFF. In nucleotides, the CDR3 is TGTGCCAGCAGCTTAAGGGCGGGGACTAGCGGGGACAATGAGCAGTTCTTC.